The clone carrying this T cell receptor (beta chain) was found a few times. The antigen is undetermined. Germline V gives CDR1 SNHLY, CDR2 FYNNEI. V was shortened by 1 base and J by 4 bases, with 9 bases between the two germline ends. CDR3 length: 14 amino acids. In TCRdb, the 5' RACE reads were re-called with MiXCR into one record per CDR3 protein. The repertoire consists of 50,000 or so distinct CDR3 sequences, with around 4.6% occurring once and the leading ten covering under 6.5%. These data belong to a study of early T cells in non-severe SARS-CoV-2 infection. Study results and limitations: The study's VDJdb matching favored anti-spike CD8 responses and missed private and CD4 specificities.

The V gene is TRBV2, the J gene TRBJ2-3; tentatively, D is TRBD1 (5 bases). The sample was whole blood. The TCR was taken from an adult who was a healthcare worker with PCR-confirmed SARS-CoV-2 infection or an uninfected control (not recorded which). The CDR3 spells CASSEDRYSDTQYF. The CDR3 DNA is TGTGCCAGCAGTGAAGACAGGTATTCAGATACGCAGTATTTT.